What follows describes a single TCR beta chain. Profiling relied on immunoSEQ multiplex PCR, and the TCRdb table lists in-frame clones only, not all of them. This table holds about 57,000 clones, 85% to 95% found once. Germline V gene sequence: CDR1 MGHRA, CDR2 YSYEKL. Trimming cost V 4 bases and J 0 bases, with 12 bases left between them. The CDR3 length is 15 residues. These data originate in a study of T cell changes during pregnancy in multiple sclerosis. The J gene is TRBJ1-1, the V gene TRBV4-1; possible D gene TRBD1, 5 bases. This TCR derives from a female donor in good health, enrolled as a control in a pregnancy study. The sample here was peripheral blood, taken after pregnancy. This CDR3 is CASSLTEQVNTEAFF. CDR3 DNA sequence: TGCGCCAGCAGCCTTACCGAACAGGTGAACACTGAAGCTTTCTTT.